These T cell receptor beta chains were read from a single sample in a study of identical twins. TCRdb fed the 5' RACE reads into MiXCR, producing one record per CDR3 protein. The sample consists of roughly 1.6 million distinct CDR3 sequences, roughly 35% of them appearing once. The sequencing input was cord blood. These receptors all stem from a newborn girl in good health. Each CDR3 is given with its conserved first and last residue. Fields, in order: J gene, clone size, D gene, V gene, CDR3 protein, CDR3 DNA. D genes are given only for firm matches. Only some rows state a clone size, as once, few, many or a class for expanded clones.

TRBJ1-4 | - | - | TRBV10-3 | CAISDMGGGNEKLFF | TGTGCCATCAGTGACATGGGGGGGGGAAATGAAAAACTGTTTTTT
TRBJ2-2 | - | - | TRBV3-1 | CASSFQPGELFF | TGTGCCAGCAGTTTCCAGCCCGGGGAGCTGTTTTTT
TRBJ1-1 | few | - | TRBV5-1 | CASSLGPVNTEAFF | TGCGCCAGCAGCTTGGGTCCGGTGAACACTGAAGCTTTCTTT
TRBJ2-5 | - | TRBD1 | TRBV12-3/TRBV12-4 | CASSLLGQGADDQYF | TGTGCCAGCAGTTTACTGGGACAGGGGGCAGATGATCAGTACTTC
TRBJ1-6 | - | - | TRBV27 | CASSLSGFDSPLHF | TGTGCCAGCAGTTTGTCGGGGTTTGATTCACCCCTCCACTTT
TRBJ2-5 | - | - | TRBV20-1 | CSASRRIQETQYF | TGCAGTGCTAGTCGCCGGATACAAGAGACCCAGTACTTC
TRBJ1-1 | - | - | TRBV4-1 | CASSQVGKTVVAEAFF | TGCGCCAGCAGCCAAGTAGGGAAGACGGTGGTGGCTGAAGCTTTCTTT
TRBJ2-2 | once | - | TRBV28 | CASRSSLGPKNTGELFF | TGTGCCAGCAGATCCTCACTAGGGCCTAAGAACACCGGGGAGCTGTTTTTT
TRBJ2-1 | few | - | TRBV20-1 | CSAVRTDRYNEQFF | TGCAGTGCGGTTAGGACTGACCGCTACAATGAGCAGTTCTTC
TRBJ2-7 | few | TRBD1 | TRBV28 | CASSFRTGMFYEQYF | TGTGCCAGCAGTTTTCGGACAGGGATGTTCTACGAGCAGTACTTC
TRBJ2-7 | - | TRBD2 | TRBV29-1 | CSVEKTSGYNEQYF | TGCAGCGTTGAAAAGACTAGCGGGTACAATGAGCAGTACTTC
TRBJ2-4 | few | - | TRBV14 | CASSPLAGEAKNIQYF | TGTGCCAGCAGCCCATTAGCCGGAGAAGCCAAAAACATTCAGTACTTC
TRBJ2-7 | once | - | TRBV6-5 | CASSMGAVEYF | TGTGCCAGCAGTATGGGAGCCGTGGAGTACTTC
TRBJ2-3 | many | - | TRBV28 | CASSFQGTDTQYF | TGTGCCAGCAGTTTCCAGGGCACAGATACGCAGTATTTT
TRBJ2-7 | - | - | TRBV20-1 | CSARRQVPYEQYF | TGCAGTGCTAGACGACAGGTTCCCTACGAGCAGTACTTC
TRBJ2-1 | - | - | TRBV28 | CASSSPPGVSYNEQFF | TGTGCCAGCAGTTCTCCCCCGGGGGTTTCCTACAATGAGCAGTTCTTC
TRBJ2-3 | few | TRBD2 | TRBV7-2 | CASSLTTSGASSTDTQYF | TGTGCCAGCAGCTTGACAACTAGCGGGGCCTCTAGCACAGATACGCAGTATTTT
TRBJ2-7 | few | - | TRBV6-5 | CASSYSRQGSTYEQYF | TGTGCCAGCAGTTACTCACGGCAGGGGAGCACCTACGAGCAGTACTTC
TRBJ1-5 | - | - | TRBV27 | CASSLYGEGRWRVNQPRHF | TGTGCCAGCAGTTTATACGGGGAGGGGAGATGGAGAGTTAATCAGCCCCGGCATTTT
TRBJ2-1 | many | - | TRBV5-1 | CASSPGGGHNEQFF | TGCGCCAGCAGTCCGGGGGGCGGGCACAATGAGCAGTTCTTC
TRBJ1-4 | - | - | TRBV30 | CAWRSDSHEKLFF | TGTGCCTGGAGATCGGACAGTCATGAAAAACTGTTTTTT
TRBJ2-7 | - | - | TRBV25-1 | CASSDMYTDSYEQYF | TGTGCCAGCAGTGATATGTACACCGACTCCTACGAGCAGTACTTC
TRBJ2-5 | - | TRBD2 | TRBV5-1 | CASSTGLAGGGETQYF | TGCGCCAGCAGCACCGGACTAGCGGGAGGCGGGGAGACCCAGTACTTC
TRBJ2-3 | - | TRBD2 | TRBV20-1 | CSARDLRLAINTQYF | TGCAGTGCTAGAGATTTACGACTAGCCATAAATACGCAGTATTTT
TRBJ1-5 | few | - | TRBV20-1 | CSAREGSPQHF | TGCAGTGCCAGGGAAGGTTCGCCCCAGCATTTT
TRBJ2-1 | - | TRBD2 | TRBV12-3/TRBV12-4 | CASNFGGRAIGSSYNEQFF | TGTGCCAGCAACTTTGGGGGGAGGGCTATTGGAAGCTCCTACAATGAGCAGTTCTTC
TRBJ1-2 | - | TRBD1 | TRBV7-9 | CASSLAFRTGPSGYTF | TGTGCCAGCAGCTTAGCTTTCAGGACAGGCCCCTCTGGCTACACCTTC
TRBJ2-7 | many | - | TRBV12-3/TRBV12-4 | CASMLAEGAEQYF | TGTGCCAGCATGTTGGCGGAAGGGGCCGAGCAGTACTTC
TRBJ2-7 | - | TRBD1 | TRBV10-1 | CASSRDRGGEQYF | TGCGCCAGCAGCCGGGACAGGGGGGGCGAGCAGTACTTC
TRBJ2-3 | - | - | TRBV28 | CASSLIAVFTDTQYF | TGTGCCAGCAGTTTAATAGCGGTCTTCACAGATACGCAGTATTTT
TRBJ2-1 | - | - | TRBV5-1 | CASSLVRGRNYDEQFF | TGCGCCAGCAGCTTGGTGCGGGGGCGAAACTACGATGAGCAGTTCTTC
TRBJ2-1 | few | TRBD2 | TRBV27 | CASSLEARTSGRNEQFF | TGTGCCAGCAGTTTAGAGGCTAGGACTAGCGGGAGGAATGAGCAGTTCTTC
TRBJ2-7 | few | - | TRBV6-5 | CASSYTGGAPYEQYF | TGTGCCAGCAGTTATACGGGCGGGGCTCCCTACGAGCAGTACTTC
TRBJ2-3 | - | TRBD2 | TRBV9 | CASNNGGYTDTQYF | TGTGCCAGCAACAACGGGGGGTACACAGATACGCAGTATTTT
TRBJ1-5 | - | TRBD1 | TRBV6-2/TRBV6-3 | CATQTGGLNQPQHF | TGTGCCACCCAGACAGGGGGCCTCAATCAGCCCCAGCATTTT